The 12 T cell receptor beta chains below were found in one sample sequenced in a study of shared clonotypes between healthy human individuals. TCRdb's table, derived via immunoSEQ multiplex PCR, lists solely in-frame clones and lacks some. In the table there are about 2 million clones, approximately 95% of which are singletons. Sequenced input: naive CD4+ T cells sorted from blood. Described subset: CD45RA+ positively selected. All receptors derive from a man younger than 35 in good health.

This clone appeared once. Other nucleotide sequences in the sample specify the same CDR3. J is TRBJ1-4 and V is TRBV18; unclear D gene. V lost 6 bases and J 7 bases, leaving 12 bases between the germline ends. The CDR3 sequence is 13 residues long. Per the germline V gene, CDR1 is KGHSH and CDR2 is LQKENI. The CDR3, as DNA: TGTGCCAGCTCTCCCTCGGGCTTTGAAAAACTGTTTTTT. It translates to CASSPSGFEKLFF.

The chain uses TRBV5-1 and TRBJ1-4; possible D gene TRBD1, 6 bases. This CDR3 is built from 14 residues. Germline CDR1 and CDR2: SGHRS and YFSETQ. Trimming cost V 3 bases and J 7 bases, with 13 bases left between them. CDR3 nucleotides: TGCGCCAGCAGCTCGTTAGGGGGGAGTGAAAAACTGTTTTTT. Translating it yields CASSSLGGSEKLFF.

The V and J genes are TRBV4-1 and TRBJ1-6; 7 positions match TRBD1. The germline V gene encodes CDR1 MGHRA and CDR2 YSYEKL. V gave up 0 bases and J gave up 7 bases; unmatched junction bases: 9. The CDR3 loop spans 17 amino acids. The CDR3 loop is CASSQDGEIQGNSPLHF. CDR3 coding DNA: TGCGCCAGCAGCCAAGACGGAGAAATACAGGGGAATTCACCCCTCCACTTT.

The chain combines TRBV11-2 with TRBJ2-1; a possible D gene is TRBD2 (6 bases). V shed 8 bases and J shed 5 bases, with 7 bases lying between them. Germline V gene data show CDR1 as SGHAT and CDR2 as FQNNGV. The CDR3 extends over 11 amino acids. The CDR3 loop is CASRGNNEQFF. The CDR3 nucleotides are TGTGCCAGCCGGGGGAACAATGAGCAGTTCTTC.

The chain combines TRBV28 with TRBJ1-4, with D maybe TRBD1 (6 bases). The V end was cut by 3 bases, the J end by 1 base, with 15 bases between. CDR1 and CDR2 from the germline V gene are MDHEN and SYDVKM. The CDR3 runs to 17 residues. The CDR3, as DNA: TGTGCCAGCAGTTTCGTGCAGGGGTTTCGAACTAATGAAAAACTGTTTTTT. Protein sequence: CASSFVQGFRTNEKLFF.

V and J are TRBV10-2 and TRBJ1-1; D remains ambiguous. The CDR3 contains 13 residues. CDR1 and CDR2 (germline): WSHSY, SAAADI. Trimming took off 8 bases at V and 11 bases at J, with 21 bases between the two ends. The CDR3 is CASGRPPAWRAFF. DNA for the CDR3: TGCGCCAGCGGCAGACCCCCCGCTTGGCGTGCTTTCTTT.

The rearrangement links TRBV6-4 to TRBJ1-1, with D unclear. CDR3 length equals 15 residues. Germline V gene data show CDR1 as MRHNA and CDR2 as SNTAGT. V was clipped by 4 bases and J by 2 bases, with 14 bases between them. The CDR3 loop reads CASSVEGFGNTEAFF. The DNA of the CDR3 is TGTGCCAGCAGTGTCGAGGGCTTTGGAAACACTGAAGCTTTCTTT.

Concerning this clone itself: Additional DNA sequences in this sample encode the identical CDR3. J is TRBJ1-3 and V is TRBV18; D unresolved. This CDR3 has 15 residues. The germline V gene encodes CDR1 KGHSH and CDR2 LQKENI. V was pared by 0 bases and J by 0 bases, with 6 bases between. Written as DNA, the CDR3 is TGTGCCAGCTCACCACCTAGCGTCTCTGGAAACACCATATATTTT. Its protein product is CASSPPSVSGNTIYF.

The chain links TRBV29-1 to TRBJ2-2; D tentatively reads TRBD1 or TRBD2 (5 bases each). V was pared by 4 bases and J by 3 bases, with 9 bases between. Germline V lookup: CDR1 SQVTM, CDR2 ANQGSEA. This CDR3 is built from 13 residues. CDR3 residues: CSVGGVDTGELFF. The CDR3 coding sequence is TGCAGCGTTGGAGGGGTGGACACCGGGGAGCTGTTTTTT.

The chain carries TRBV5-1 and TRBJ1-1; a weak D match, TRBD1 (5 bases). CDR3 length equals 13 residues. V shed 4 bases and J shed 7 bases, with 14 bases lying between them. CDR1 and CDR2 from the germline V gene are SGHRS and YFSETQ. The CDR3 DNA reads TGCGCCAGCAGCCCAGAGGTGGGACTTGAAGCTTTCTTT. Amino acid sequence: CASSPEVGLEAFF.

The genes are TRBV6-6 and TRBJ1-2, with D unclear. V was trimmed by 7 bases and J by 3 bases, leaving 12 bases between them. This CDR3 is 13 amino acids long. Germline CDR1 MNHNY, CDR2 SVGAGI (reference sequence). CDR3 sequence reads: CASKGQLDYGYTF. The CDR3 coding sequence is TGTGCCAGCAAAGGCCAGCTTGACTATGGCTACACCTTC.

This clone was detected once. The rearrangement joins TRBV30 to TRBJ2-2, with D perhaps TRBD1 (6 bases). The CDR3 spans 14 residues. V was trimmed by 2 bases and J by 3 bases, leaving 10 bases between them. Germline CDR1 and CDR2: GTSNPN and SVGIG (reference sequence). The CDR3 protein is CAWSSHRDTGELFF. DNA for the CDR3: TGTGCCTGGAGTTCCCACAGGGACACCGGGGAGCTGTTTTTT. The full variable domain, its missing parts supplied by reference TRBV30 and TRBJ2-2, is SQTIHQWPATLVQPVGSPLSLECTVEGTSNPNLYWYRQAAGRGLQLLFYSVGIGQISSEVPQNLSASRPQDRQFILSSKKLLLSDSGFYLCAWSSHRDTGELFFGEGSRLTVL.